This TCR beta chain was recovered during a study of glioma-infiltrating T cells. Findings of the study overall: CDR3 overlap between tissue and blood was very small. Tissue-blood divergence was below expectation in non-neoplastic patients, above in gliomas.

This clonotype was counted many times. Its antigen is still unknown. Using RNA template, CDR3s of TCR alpha and beta were amplified with iRepertoire arm-PCR. A single record per CDR3 protein comes from TCRdb applying MiXCR to the multiplex PCR reads. The data hold over 90,000 distinct CDR3 sequences, with approximately 28% observed a single time. CDR3 size: 14 residues. V lost 3 bases and J 3 bases, leaving 12 bases between the germline ends. Germline V CDR1 and CDR2: SGHTA, FQGNSA. This receptor was obtained from a human donor with low-grade glioma or glioblastoma, undergoing nonglioma brain surgery, or in good health (not recorded which). Sequenced material: glioma tissue, nonneoplastic brain tissue, or PBMCs (not recorded which). The chain joins TRBV7-2 to TRBJ2-7, with TRBD2 as a possible D gene (5 bases). As DNA, the CDR3 is TGTGCCAGCAGCTTTGGTTCGGAGGTCTACGAGCAGTACTTC. Its protein product is CASSFGSEVYEQYF.